This TCR beta chain was captured by sequencing in a study of CD8+ T cells in alopecia areata. Study-wide findings and caveats: It was observed that many expanded lesional clones persisted in scalp and blood during tofacitinib. Uncertainty about whether baseline CD8+ expansion is linked to response remains, with one nonresponder.

Worth noting for this clone: No antigen is known for it.

Treatment reported: oral pan-JAK inhibitor, 5-10 mg twice daily. In each case, RNA was isolated and then reverse transcribed into cDNA as the sequencing template. TCRdb keeps only in-frame clones here, not all; method: immunoSEQ multiplex PCR. The table shows over 100,000 clones, with around 56% occurring only once. The CDR3 covers 16 residues. The germline CDR1 and CDR2 sequences are MGHRA and YSYEKL. V lost 4 bases to trimming and J lost 5 bases; unmatched junction nucleotides: 13. This clonotype was obtained from a human donor with alopecia areata. The chain joins TRBV4-1 to TRBJ1-1; 7 nucleotides agree with TRBD1. The sample in question was CD4+ T cells sorted from blood, obtained at week 4, from a patient treated with tofacitinib. The CDR3, as DNA: TGCGCCAGCAGCCGGCTCCGGAGACAGGGTGAAACTGAAGCTTTCTTT. Amino acid sequence: CASSRLRRQGETEAFF.